Listed here are 20 T cell receptor beta chains from one sample, sequenced in a study of blood T cells in healthy people across ages. For the second PCR, which ran for about 7 to 11 cycles, a sample-barcoded 5' primer and a J-beta primer mix were used. Each CDR3 protein is one row after TCRdb ran MiXCR on the 5' RACE reads. The sample yields around 620,000 distinct CDR3 sequences, about 26% seen once. Input material: blood. These receptors originate from an older woman in good health.

The chain is built from TRBV6-1 and TRBJ1-2, with TRBD1 identical over 8 bases. Germline V gene lookup returns CDR1 MNHNS and CDR2 SASEGT. V was clipped by 8 bases and J by 2 bases; unmatched bases: 13. The CDR3 consists of 16 residues. The CDR3 sequence: CASGRPWTGKNYGYTF. The DNA of the CDR3 is TGTGCCAGCGGCCGACCGTGGACAGGGAAAAACTATGGCTACACCTTC.

The chain employs TRBV2 and TRBJ2-1, with D possibly being TRBD1 or TRBD2 (5 bases each). V lost 7 bases, J lost 3 bases, and 16 bases lay in between. Per germline, CDR1 SNHLY and CDR2 FYNNEI. The CDR3 is 15 amino acids. The CDR3 sequence: CASISLAGSYNEQFF. In nucleotides, the CDR3 is TGTGCCAGCATCTCCTTGGCAGGGAGCTACAATGAGCAGTTCTTC.

V usage is TRBV4-2 and J usage is TRBJ1-1; D gene unclear. This CDR3 contains 14 residues. V dropped 1 base and J dropped 3 bases, with 9 bases sitting between them. The germline V gene encodes CDR1 LGHNA and CDR2 YNFKEQ. The CDR3 region is CASSQGVADTEAFF. CDR3 coding DNA: TGTGCCAGCAGCCAAGGCGTAGCGGACACTGAAGCTTTCTTT.

This chain links TRBV7-9 with TRBJ2-7; tentatively, D is TRBD1 (6 bases). Germline V CDR1 and CDR2: SEHNR, FQNEAQ (reference sequence). The CDR3 is 12 amino acids. V lost 2 bases, J lost 6 bases, and 8 bases lay in between. The CDR3 bases are TGTGCCAGCAGCTTATTGGGGGCCGAGCAGTACTTC. It specifies CASSLLGAEQYF.

This clonotype has only a few counts. J is TRBJ1-1 and V is TRBV29-1, with 8 bases matching TRBD1. Trimming at V came to 1 base and at J to 1 base, leaving 8 bases not matched to a gene. Germline values: CDR1 SQVTM, CDR2 ANQGSEA. The CDR3 contains 16 residues. This CDR3 reads CSVEGVGGQENTEAFF. DNA of the CDR3: TGCAGCGTTGAAGGGGTGGGGGGACAGGAGAACACTGAAGCTTTCTTT. Full variable domain (remainder filled in from reference TRBV29-1 and TRBJ1-1): SAVISQKPSRDICQRGTSLTIQCQVDSQVTMMFWYRQQPGQSLTLIATANQGSEATYESGFVIDKFPISRPNLTFSTLTVSNMSPEDSSIYLCSVEGVGGQENTEAFFGQGTRLTVV.

This clonotype was seen a few times. This chain connects TRBV7-2 to TRBJ2-1, with D tentatively TRBD2 (6 bases). V dropped 4 bases and J dropped 2 bases, with 9 bases sitting between them. The CDR3 is 14 residues long. The V gene's germline CDR1 is SGHTA and CDR2 FQGNSA. CDR3 DNA sequence: TGTGCCAGCAGCTCAGGACTAACCTACAATGAGCAGTTCTTC. As protein: CASSSGLTYNEQFF.

This clonotype was counted only a few times. This chain joins TRBV29-1 and TRBJ1-2; unclear D gene. Trimming pared 7 bases from V and 8 bases from J, leaving 17 bases between. The CDR3 runs 12 residues. Germline V lookup: CDR1 SQVTM, CDR2 ANQGSEA. The CDR3 protein is CSAAEDNRGYTF. In DNA, the CDR3 is TGCAGCGCCGCGGAGGATAATCGGGGCTACACCTTC.

This sequence joins TRBV7-2 and TRBJ1-3, with D hard to call. There are 14 residues in the CDR3. The germline gives CDR1 SGHTA, CDR2 FQGNSA. V was clipped by 0 bases and J by 10 bases, with 13 bases between them. In DNA form, the CDR3 reads TGTGCCAGCAGCTTAGCCCACCGAATGGGGACCATATATTTT. Translation gives CASSLAHRMGTIYF.

The rearrangement links TRBV5-1 to TRBJ2-1; 7 bases are a match to TRBD2. CDR3 size: 13 residues. Trimming cost V 1 base and J 12 bases; bases outside gene matches: 7. CDR1 and CDR2 from the germline V gene are SGHRS and YFSETQ. The DNA of the CDR3 is TGCGCCAGCAGCTTGAATCGGGAGGATTGGCAGTTCTTC. It encodes CASSLNREDWQFF.

DNA of the CDR3: TGTGCCAGCAGCTCCTGGACTAGCGTAGAAGAGACCCAGTACTTC. Its protein is CASSSWTSVEETQYF. This chain uses TRBV12-3 or TRBV12-4 with TRBJ2-5; 9 positions agree with TRBD2. The CDR3 extends over 15 amino acids. The ends lost 6 bases at V and 3 bases at J; junction bases unmatched: 8.

This chain links TRBV28 with TRBJ1-1, with D uncertain. CDR3 size: 14 residues. V lost 5 bases and J lost 1, with 11 bases in between. CDR1 is MDHEN and CDR2 is SYDVKM in the germline V gene. DNA of the CDR3: TGTGCCAGCAGTATTGAACTCCCGAACACTGAAGCTTTCTTT. The encoded protein is CASSIELPNTEAFF.

This sequence joins TRBV2 and TRBJ2-5, with 11 bases that match TRBD1. The V gene end was trimmed by 7 bases and the J gene end by 4 bases; junction bases not matched to a gene: 14. The length of the CDR3 is 17 residues. The germline V gene encodes CDR1 SNHLY and CDR2 FYNNEI. CDR3 loop: CASKRTGGRATRETQYF. The CDR3 DNA is TGTGCCAGCAAGCGGACAGGGGGCCGCGCAACAAGAGAGACCCAGTACTTC.

This rearrangement joins TRBV20-1 to TRBJ2-1; D is possibly TRBD1 or TRBD2 (5 bases each). CDR1 and CDR2 from the germline V gene are DFQATT and SNEGSKA (reference sequence). This CDR3 is built from 11 residues. V lost 6 bases to trimming and J lost 16 bases, with 19 bases between them. The CDR3 nucleotides are TGCAGTGCCAGTAGACCGGGACGGTTATTCTTC. It codes for CSASRPGRLFF.

This chain connects TRBV19 to TRBJ2-3; possibly TRBD2 for D (5 bases). Trimming took off 1 base at V and 3 bases at J, with 8 bases between the two ends. The CDR3 is made up of 14 amino acids. From germline, CDR1 is LNHDA and CDR2 SQIVND (reference sequence). For the CDR3, the DNA is TGTGCCAGTAGTATAGGTCCGGGGACAGATACGCAGTATTTT. This sequence encodes CASSIGPGTDTQYF. The complete variable domain, with remaining parts taken from reference TRBV19 and TRBJ2-3, reads DGGITQSPKYLFRKEGQNVTLSCEQNLNHDAMYWYRQDPGQGLRLIYYSQIVNDFQKGDIAEGYSVSREKKESFPLTVTSAQKNPTAFYLCASSIGPGTDTQYFGPGTRLTVL.

The chain employs TRBV3-1 and TRBJ2-7; 8 bases map to TRBD1. The CDR3 has 15 amino acids. CDR1 and CDR2 (germline): LGHDT, YNNKEL (reference sequence). J lost 0 bases, V lost 2 bases, and 3 bases had no gene match. The CDR3 DNA reads TGTGCCAGCAGCCAACTACAGGGGGGCTCCTACGAGCAGTACTTC. Amino acids: CASSQLQGGSYEQYF.

This clonotype came up a few times. The chain joins TRBV6-6 to TRBJ1-6; perhaps TRBD1 as D (5 bases). CDR1 and CDR2 from the germline V gene are MNHNY and SVGAGI (reference sequence). The CDR3 length is 15 residues. V shed 6 bases and J shed 7 bases, with 16 bases lying between them. This CDR3 is CASSHAGPGNSPLHF. The DNA of the CDR3 is TGTGCCAGCAGCCATGCAGGGCCCGGGAATTCACCCCTCCACTTT.

Comments on this clonotype: One end of the junction does not line up with germline, which may come from a read error. The V gene is TRBV29-1, the J gene TRBJ2-5; D may match TRBD1 or TRBD2 (6 bases each). Germline loops: CDR1 SQVTM, CDR2 ANQGSEA. This CDR3 is built from 15 residues. In DNA form, the CDR3 reads TGCAGCGCTGAAGCCAGGGGACTGGCTCAAGAGACCCAGTACTTC. It specifies CSAEARGLAQETQYF. Variable domain in full (rest from reference TRBV29-1 and TRBJ2-5): SAVISQKPSRDICQRGTSLTIQCQVDSQVTMMFWYRQQPGQSLTLIATANQGSEATYESGFVIDKFPISRPNLTFSTLTVSNMSPEDSSIYLCSAEARGLAQETQYFGPGTRLLVL.

This chain uses TRBV20-1 with TRBJ1-2; 10 bases map to TRBD1. Germline values: CDR1 DFQATT, CDR2 SNEGSKA (reference sequence). V lost 0 bases, J lost 3 bases, and 7 bases stayed unmatched. The CDR3 totals 16 residues. In nucleotides, the CDR3 is TGCAGTGCTAGAGATCACGGGACAGGGGTCGACTATGGCTACACCTTC. Protein: CSARDHGTGVDYGYTF.

This clonotype was counted a few times. The V call is TRBV20-1, the J call TRBJ1-3; unclear D gene. The CDR3 spans 14 residues. Trimming stripped 3 bases from V and 0 bases from J, with 9 bases between. CDR1 is DFQATT, CDR2 SNEGSKA, per germline (reference sequence). CDR3 sequence reads: CSAREGTSGNTIYF. DNA for the CDR3: TGCAGTGCTAGGGAGGGAACCTCTGGAAACACCATATATTTT.

In regard to this clonotype: The junction departs from germline at one end; a sequencing error may be responsible. The V gene is TRBV6-1, the J gene TRBJ2-1; D unresolved. The closer fit of TRBJ2-7 to the DNA end suggests the J call may be wrong. Germline CDR1 is MNHNS and CDR2 is SASEGT. The CDR3 consists of 12 residues. As DNA, the CDR3 is TGTGCCAGCAGTGAACAATTTTACGGGCAGTACTTC. Protein sequence: CASSEQFYGQYF.